This TCR beta chain was identified during a study of blood T cells in healthy people across ages. Study details: Through template switching, about one barcoded beta molecule was captured per two T cells, as measured in model experiments.

The germline CDR1 and CDR2 sequences are SGHTA and FQGTGA. CDR3 length: 13 residues. Study outcomes and limitations: Diversity figures derived from one million T cells were judged to underestimate the true value.

Using a J-beta primer mix together with a sample-barcoded 5' primer, a second PCR was run for about 6 to 11 cycles. TCRdb used MiXCR to reprocess the 5' RACE reads, holding one entry per CDR3 protein. This table holds around 1.7 million distinct CDR3 sequences, about 28% found once. For this clonotype: As yet, its antigen is unknown. A read error is possible here, since a much larger clone lies one base away.

Researchers isolated at least 6.5 million PBMCs per sample. Input material: blood. V is TRBV7-3 and J is TRBJ1-2, with a weak D call TRBD1 (5 bases). The clonotype was recovered from a young woman in good health. CDR3 sequence (DNA): TGTGCCAGCGGCTTTGACAGTCTCTATGGCTACACCTTC. It codes for CASGFDSLYGYTF.